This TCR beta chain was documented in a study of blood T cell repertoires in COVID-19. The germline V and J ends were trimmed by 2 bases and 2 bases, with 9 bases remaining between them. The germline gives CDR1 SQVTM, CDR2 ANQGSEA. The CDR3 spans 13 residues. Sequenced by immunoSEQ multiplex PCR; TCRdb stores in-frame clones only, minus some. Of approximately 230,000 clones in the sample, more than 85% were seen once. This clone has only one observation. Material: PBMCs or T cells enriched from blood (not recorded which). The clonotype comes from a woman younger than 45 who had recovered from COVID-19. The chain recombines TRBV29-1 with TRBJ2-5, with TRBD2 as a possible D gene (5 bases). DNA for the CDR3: TGCAGCGTTGAACGGGGAGATCAAGAGACCCAGTACTTC. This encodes CSVERGDQETQYF.